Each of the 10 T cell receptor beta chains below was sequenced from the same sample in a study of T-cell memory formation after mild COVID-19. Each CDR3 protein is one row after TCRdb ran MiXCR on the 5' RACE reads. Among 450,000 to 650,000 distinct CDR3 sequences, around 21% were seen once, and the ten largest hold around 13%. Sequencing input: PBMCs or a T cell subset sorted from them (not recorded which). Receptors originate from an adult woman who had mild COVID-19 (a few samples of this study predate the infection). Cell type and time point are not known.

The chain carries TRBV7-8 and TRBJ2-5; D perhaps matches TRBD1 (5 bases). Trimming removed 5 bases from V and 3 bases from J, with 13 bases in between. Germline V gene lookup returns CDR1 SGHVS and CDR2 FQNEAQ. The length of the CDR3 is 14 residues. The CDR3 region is CASSPRVRKETQYF. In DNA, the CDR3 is TGTGCCAGCAGCCCCAGGGTCAGAAAAGAGACCCAGTACTTC.

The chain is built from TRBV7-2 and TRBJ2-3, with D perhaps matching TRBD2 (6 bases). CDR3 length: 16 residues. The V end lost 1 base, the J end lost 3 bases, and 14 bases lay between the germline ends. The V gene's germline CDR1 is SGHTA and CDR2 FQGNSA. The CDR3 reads CASSLVLGGITDTQYF. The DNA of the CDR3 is TGTGCCAGCAGCTTAGTTCTAGGAGGGATTACAGATACGCAGTATTTT. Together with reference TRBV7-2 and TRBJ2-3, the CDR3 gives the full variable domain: GAGVSQSPSNKVTEKGKDVELRCDPISGHTALYWYRQSLGQGLEFLIYFQGNSAPDKSGLPSDRFSAERTGGSVSTLTIQRTQQEDSAVYLCASSLVLGGITDTQYFGPGTRLTVL.

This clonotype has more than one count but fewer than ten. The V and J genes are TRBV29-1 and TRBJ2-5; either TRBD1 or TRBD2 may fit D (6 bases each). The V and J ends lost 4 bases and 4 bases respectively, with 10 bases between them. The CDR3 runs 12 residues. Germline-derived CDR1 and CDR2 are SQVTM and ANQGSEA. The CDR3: CSVVGGGETQYF. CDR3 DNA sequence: TGCAGCGTTGTAGGAGGGGGAGAGACCCAGTACTTC. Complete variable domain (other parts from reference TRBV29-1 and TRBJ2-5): SAVISQKPSRDICQRGTSLTIQCQVDSQVTMMFWYRQQPGQSLTLIATANQGSEATYESGFVIDKFPISRPNLTFSTLTVSNMSPEDSSIYLCSVVGGGETQYFGPGTRLLVL.

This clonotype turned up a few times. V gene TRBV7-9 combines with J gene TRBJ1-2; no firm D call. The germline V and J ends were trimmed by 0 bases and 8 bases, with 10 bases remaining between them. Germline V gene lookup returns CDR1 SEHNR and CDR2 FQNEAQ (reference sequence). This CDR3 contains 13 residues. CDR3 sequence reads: CASSLATGRGYTF. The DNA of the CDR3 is TGTGCCAGCAGCTTAGCCACGGGCCGCGGCTACACCTTC. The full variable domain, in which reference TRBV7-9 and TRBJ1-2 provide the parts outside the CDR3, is DTGVSQNPRHKITKRGQNVTFRCDPISEHNRLYWYRQTLGQGPEFLTYFQNEAQLEKSRLLSDRFSAERPKGSFSTLEIQRTEQGDSAMYLCASSLATGRGYTFGSGTRLTVV.

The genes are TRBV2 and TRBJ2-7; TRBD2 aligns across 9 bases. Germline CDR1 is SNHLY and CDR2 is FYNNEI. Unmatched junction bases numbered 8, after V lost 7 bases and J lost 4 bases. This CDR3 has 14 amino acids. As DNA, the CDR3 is TGTGCCAGCAAGGAATCTAGCGGGGTATACGAGCAGTACTTC. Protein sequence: CASKESSGVYEQYF.

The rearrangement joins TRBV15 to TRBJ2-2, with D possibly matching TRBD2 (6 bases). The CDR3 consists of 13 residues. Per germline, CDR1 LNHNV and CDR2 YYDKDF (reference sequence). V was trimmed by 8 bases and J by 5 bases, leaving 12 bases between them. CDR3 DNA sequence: TGTGCCACCGGGTTGACTAGGACCGGGGAGCTGTTTTTT. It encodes CATGLTRTGELFF. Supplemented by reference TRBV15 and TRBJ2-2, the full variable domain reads DAMVIQNPRYQVTQFGKPVTLSCSQTLNHNVMYWYQQKSSQAPKLLFHYYDKDFNNEADTPDNFQSRRPNTSFCFLDIRSPGLGDTAMYLCATGLTRTGELFFGEGSRLTVL.

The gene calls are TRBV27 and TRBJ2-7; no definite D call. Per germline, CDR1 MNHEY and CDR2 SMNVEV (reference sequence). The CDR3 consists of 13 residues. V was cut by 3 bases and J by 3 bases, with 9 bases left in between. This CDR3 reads CASSLGMFYEQYF. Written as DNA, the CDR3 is TGTGCCAGCAGTTTGGGCATGTTCTACGAGCAGTACTTC.

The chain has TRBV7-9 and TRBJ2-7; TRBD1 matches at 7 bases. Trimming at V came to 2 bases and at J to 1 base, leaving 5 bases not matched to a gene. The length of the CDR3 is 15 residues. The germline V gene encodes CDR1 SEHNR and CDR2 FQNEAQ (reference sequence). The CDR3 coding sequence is TGTGCCAGCAGCTTATTCACAGGGGATTCCTACGAGCAGTACTTC. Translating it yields CASSLFTGDSYEQYF.

CDR3 sequence reads: CASSSRGAETSGVKDTQYF. DNA of the CDR3: TGTGCCAGCAGTTCCCGCGGGGCGGAGACTAGCGGGGTTAAAGATACGCAGTATTTT. V and J are TRBV12-3 or TRBV12-4 and TRBJ2-3; 11 nucleotides line up with TRBD2. V trimming: 4 bases; J trimming: 5 bases; junction bases outside the gene matches: 17. CDR3 length: 19 residues.

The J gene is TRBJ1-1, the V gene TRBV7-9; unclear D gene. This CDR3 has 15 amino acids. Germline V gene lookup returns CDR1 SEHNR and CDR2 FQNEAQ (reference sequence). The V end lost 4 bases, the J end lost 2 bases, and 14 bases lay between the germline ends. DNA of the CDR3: TGTGCCAGCAGCTCCCCGGGGAGGACTAACACTGAAGCTTTCTTT. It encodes CASSSPGRTNTEAFF.